Listed here are 12 T cell receptor beta chains from one sample, sequenced in a study of blood T cell repertoires in COVID-19. This table comes from immunoSEQ multiplex PCR, and its TCRdb copy is limited to in-frame clones, with some not included. The repertoire includes fewer than 75,000 clones, just under 90% of them detected once, and 1.1% to 1.5% sits in the top ten. The sequencing sample was made of peripheral blood. These receptors were taken from a man in his sixties with acute or convalescent COVID-19.

The chain carries TRBV19 and TRBJ1-5; D not resolved. Germline V lookup: CDR1 LNHDA, CDR2 SQIVND (reference sequence). The V end was cut by 3 bases, the J end by 3 bases, with 12 bases between. There are 15 residues in the CDR3. The CDR3 region is CASSMGEQHNQPQHF. CDR3 coding DNA: TGTGCCAGTAGTATGGGCGAACAGCACAATCAGCCCCAGCATTTT.

The chain has TRBV9 and TRBJ1-6, with 11 bases aligning to TRBD1. The germline V gene has CDR1 SGDLS and CDR2 YYNGEE. V lost 1 base, J lost 9 bases, and 3 bases stayed unmatched. This CDR3 is built from 15 residues. For the CDR3, the DNA is TGTGCCAGCAGCGTAACCGGGACAGGGGGTTCACCCCTCCACTTT. It codes for CASSVTGTGGSPLHF.

The CDR3 loop reads CASSSGQGAEQYF. The CDR3 bases are TGTGCCAGCAGCTCCGGACAGGGGGCCGAGCAGTACTTC. The chain employs TRBV5-6 and TRBJ2-7; 11 bases match TRBD1. After removal of 3 bases from V and 6 bases from J, the junction contained 2 bases not matched to a gene. The CDR3 is made up of 13 amino acids. Germline V CDR1 and CDR2: SGHDT, YYEEEE.

There are a few counts of this clone. The rearrangement uses TRBV19 and TRBJ2-5; possible D gene TRBD1, 5 bases. The germline CDR1 and CDR2 sequences are LNHDA and SQIVND (reference sequence). Trimming removed 3 bases from V and 5 bases from J, with 19 bases in between. CDR3 length equals 16 residues. The CDR3 is CASSISAQGPQETQYF. The DNA for the CDR3 is TGTGCCAGTAGTATCTCGGCGCAGGGCCCTCAGGAGACCCAGTACTTC.

The V gene is TRBV27, the J gene TRBJ2-2; D is unresolved. V was clipped by 0 bases and J by 2 bases, with 10 bases between them. This CDR3 region has 16 residues. CDR1 is MNHEY and CDR2 is SMNVEV in the germline V gene (reference sequence). The CDR3 sequence: CASSLSLEPNTGELFF. The CDR3 region has the DNA TGTGCCAGCAGTTTATCACTCGAACCTAACACCGGGGAGCTGTTTTTT.

The chain links TRBV9 to TRBJ2-3; 8 nucleotides match TRBD2. J was trimmed by 4 bases and V by 0 bases; bases with no gene match: 1. The CDR3 consists of 14 residues. CDR1 is SGDLS and CDR2 is YYNGEE in the germline V gene. The CDR3 loop reads CASSVVAGSDTQYF. The DNA of the CDR3 is TGTGCCAGCAGCGTAGTAGCGGGGTCAGATACGCAGTATTTT.

This clone was found a few times. The rearrangement uses TRBV5-4 and TRBJ1-2, with 7 bases lining up with TRBD1. The CDR3 runs to 15 residues. J lost 5 bases, V lost 0 bases, and 7 bases had no gene match. Germline CDR1 reads SGHNT; CDR2 reads YYREEE (reference sequence). The CDR3 loop reads CASSLDGQVGYGYTF. CDR3 coding DNA: TGTGCCAGCAGCTTGGATGGACAGGTCGGGTATGGCTACACCTTC.

V usage is TRBV5-4 and J usage is TRBJ1-2; a possible D gene is TRBD1 (6 bases). V shed 2 bases and J shed 2 bases, with 10 bases lying between them. The CDR3 runs 14 residues. Germline CDR1 and CDR2: SGHNT and YYREEE (reference sequence). Here the CDR3 reads CASSLQGANYGYTF. The CDR3 DNA reads TGTGCCAGCAGCTTACAGGGAGCGAACTATGGCTACACCTTC.

On this clone itself: The same CDR3 arises from other DNA sequences in this sample as well. The rearrangement links TRBV7-9 to TRBJ2-1, with D perhaps matching TRBD2 (7 bases). Germline lookup yields CDR1 SEHNR and CDR2 FQNEAQ (reference sequence). The CDR3 covers 15 residues. The V end lost 1 base, the J end lost 4 bases, and 11 bases lay between the germline ends. The CDR3 sequence is CASSLGRGAYNEQFF. In DNA, the CDR3 is TGTGCCAGCAGCTTAGGACGGGGGGCTTACAATGAGCAGTTCTTC. Based on the CDR3 plus reference TRBV7-9 and TRBJ2-1, the full variable domain is DTGVSQNPRHKITKRGQNVTFRCDPISEHNRLYWYRQTLGQGPEFLTYFQNEAQLEKSRLLSDRFSAERPKGSFSTLEIQRTEQGDSAMYLCASSLGRGAYNEQFFGPGTRLTVL.

The rearrangement links TRBV7-9 to TRBJ1-2; the D gene is possibly TRBD1 (6 bases). The CDR3 is 18 residues long. Per germline, CDR1 SEHNR and CDR2 FQNEAQ (reference sequence). The germline V and J ends were trimmed by 5 bases and 2 bases, with 24 bases remaining between them. The chain's CDR3 is CASSLTFLTGQWNYGYTF. The CDR3, as DNA: TGTGCCAGCAGCCTAACTTTTCTGACAGGACAGTGGAACTATGGCTACACCTTC.

The rearrangement joins TRBV11-2 to TRBJ2-3, with 9 positions matching TRBD1. CDR1 is SGHAT and CDR2 is FQNNGV in the germline V gene. This CDR3 is 15 amino acids long. The V and J ends lost 5 bases and 0 bases, in that order; junction bases with no gene match: 3. CDR3 sequence: CASSGGQGSTDTQYF. The DNA for the CDR3 is TGTGCCAGCAGCGGGGGACAGGGAAGCACAGATACGCAGTATTTT.

The CDR3 DNA sequence: TGTGCCAGCAGCCGAACGACCCTACAGGTAGGGCAAGAGACCCAGTACTTC. It encodes CASSRTTLQVGQETQYF. This rearrangement joins TRBV3-1 (or the pseudogene TRBV3-2) to TRBJ2-5; D is possibly TRBD1 (5 bases). V lost 4 bases to trimming and J lost 2 bases, with 20 bases between them. Germline CDR1 LGHDT, CDR2 YNNKEL (reference sequence). The CDR3 runs to 17 residues.